Reported below is one T cell receptor (beta chain). What it binds is unknown. CDR1 and CDR2 (germline): SGHNT, YYREEE (reference sequence). CDR3 length equals 14 residues. Unmatched junction bases numbered 5, after V lost 2 bases and J lost 4 bases. This sample is drawn from a study of Graves' ophthalmopathy and Graves' hyperthyroidism. Points from the study as a whole: The blood repertoire also included most expanded thyroid clonotypes above 0.001 frequency.

Scientists amplified the TCR beta CDR3 regions from RNA transcripts. Second-round multiplex PCR followed a first-round RT-PCR using HTBI primers. TCRdb re-analysed the multiplex PCR reads in MiXCR, keeping a single row per CDR3 protein. The table lists about 1.2 million distinct CDR3 sequences, 35% to 45% of them singletons. Exclusion covered patients with other autoimmune diseases or uncontrolled infections (as well as pregnancy or lactation). V usage is TRBV5-4 and J usage is TRBJ2-7; 8 bases agree with TRBD1. The sequence was obtained from an adult man with Graves' hyperthyroidism. Sample: peripheral blood or thyroid tissue (not recorded which). The CDR3 here is CASSFWTGRYEQYF. The DNA of the CDR3 is TGTGCCAGCAGCTTTTGGACAGGGAGATACGAGCAGTACTTC.